Following are 3 T cell receptor beta chains from one sample sequenced in a study of T cells in Graves' hyperthyroidism and ophthalmopathy. RNA transcripts yielded amplified TCR beta CDR3 regions. A set of HTBI primers served as the primers for a first-round RT-PCR of the TCR CDR3. TCRdb processed the multiplex PCR reads anew with MiXCR; each CDR3 protein has one entry. The sample includes around 700,000 distinct CDR3 sequences, approximately 40% of them seen just once. What was sequenced was blood. These receptors were collected from a woman aged 40 to 49 with Graves' hyperthyroidism.

This clonotype was detected many times. V usage is TRBV7-6 and J usage is TRBJ1-4; D unclear. The CDR3 contains 14 residues. Trimming removed 5 bases from V and 5 bases from J, with 12 bases in between. Germline values: CDR1 SGHVS, CDR2 FNYEAQ. CDR3 sequence (DNA): TGTGCCAGCAGCAAAAATCCGGAAAATGAAAAACTGTTTTTT. Amino acids: CASSKNPENEKLFF.

The rearrangement uses TRBV4-3 and TRBJ2-7; D gene unclear. Germline assignment: CDR1 LGHNA and CDR2 YSLEER. V was trimmed by 4 bases and J by 6 bases, leaving 13 bases between them. This CDR3 contains 13 residues. CDR3 in DNA: TGCGCCAGCAGCCCGTCCCTCTTGGGCGAGCAGTACTTC. Protein sequence: CASSPSLLGEQYF.

This sequence joins TRBV24-1 and TRBJ2-7; a possible D gene is TRBD1 (6 bases). The CDR3 length is 15 residues. Germline CDR1 is KGHDR and CDR2 is SFDVKD. V lost 4 bases and J lost 1, with 13 bases in between. Here the CDR3 reads CATSEGQGTSYEQYF. CDR3 nucleotides: TGTGCCACCAGTGAGGGTCAGGGGACGTCCTACGAGCAGTACTTC.